The clone carrying this TCR beta chain has a count of ten or more. As yet, its antigen is unknown. This entry comes from a study of T cell repertoires in cytomegalovirus infection. Study context: Public TCR beta signatures marked donors with CMV infection and the matching HLA. The study's findings and limits: There were HLA-C-restricted CMV-specific TCR beta clonotypes dominating the ex vivo response. Frequencies of public TCR beta families were cumulated, and this identified carriers of CMV plus the relevant HLA.

The germline gives CDR1 MNHEY, CDR2 SVGAGI. Trimming took off 6 bases at V and 8 bases at J, with 14 bases between the two ends. The CDR3 covers 13 residues. One entry per CDR3 protein, called by TCRdb with MiXCR from the reads. This table has around 630,000 distinct CDR3 sequences, roughly 26% appearing once. The sequence derives from a human donor in good health (CMV status not recorded). Some clones in this sample may be carry-over from other donors' samples. This chain uses TRBV6-5 with TRBJ1-5; the D is unclear. The sample taken for sequencing was CD8+ T cells from PBMCs. As DNA, the CDR3 is TGTGCCAGCAGCACGGACGTTGTGGAGCCCCAGCATTTT. This encodes CASSTDVVEPQHF.